The 16 T cell receptor beta chains given below trace back to one sample, sequenced in a study of CDR3 diversity in severe acne. Using its own MiXCR run on the PCR reads, TCRdb lists one record per CDR3 protein. The sample has roughly 100,000 distinct CDR3 sequences, approximately 47% seen once; the top ten hold 9.5% to 15%. Sequencing was performed on blood. All receptors derive from a male donor with acne.

Comment on this clonotype: No conserved phenylalanine or tryptophan is present at the end of the CDR3, so a read error is the likely explanation. The DNA is left out, because the CDR3 cannot be placed on it with certainty; the CDR3 is given as TCRdb lists it. The chain links TRBV6-2 or TRBV6-3 to TRBJ1-5; TRBD1, the table's D call, was not compared with the DNA. The CDR3 region is 15 residues in length, termini included. Germline V lookup: CDR1 MNHEY, CDR2 SVGEGT. CDR3 amino acids: CASKFGQGSNQPQQE.

The gene calls are TRBV20-1 and TRBJ1-3; D call uncertain. The CDR3 sequence is 13 residues long. Per the germline V gene, CDR1 is DFQATT and CDR2 is SNEGSKA (reference sequence). V was trimmed by 3 bases and J by 4 bases, leaving 10 bases between them. CDR3 sequence: CSARKLSGNTIYF. CDR3 in DNA: TGCAGTGCTAGGAAGCTTTCCGGAAACACCATATATTTT.

This chain links TRBV7-6 with TRBJ2-3; D is uncertain. Germline CDR1 is SGHVS and CDR2 is FNYEAQ. The CDR3 covers 13 residues. The V and J ends lost 2 bases and 5 bases respectively, with 8 bases between them. The CDR3: CASSLTYGDTQYF. The CDR3 region has the DNA TGTGCCAGCAGCTTAACCTACGGAGATACGCAGTATTTT.

J is TRBJ2-2 and V is TRBV12-3 or TRBV12-4; 14 bases match TRBD2. The CDR3 has 16 residues. The ends lost 8 bases at V and 8 bases at J; junction bases unmatched: 10. CDR3 sequence reads: CASRLAGGPSWGELFF. Written as DNA, the CDR3 is TGTGCCAGCCGACTAGCGGGAGGGCCTTCGTGGGGGGAGCTGTTTTTT.

This clonotype was seen once. Sequence at one end of the junction differs from germline and may be a read error. The chain joins TRBV15 to TRBJ2-7, with D tentatively TRBD2 (6 bases). CDR3 length: 14 residues. CDR1 is LNHNV, CDR2 YYDKDF, per germline (reference sequence). The CDR3 DNA is TGTGCCAGCAGCTTGGGGACTGACCCCTACGAGCAGTACTTC. Translated: CASSLGTDPYEQYF.

The V gene is TRBV15, the J gene TRBJ2-5; possibly TRBD1 for D (6 bases). Trimming took 4 bases from V and 2 from J, leaving 14 bases between them. The CDR3 runs 15 residues. Germline V CDR1 and CDR2: LNHNV, YYDKDF (reference sequence). CDR3 amino acids: CATSKGADRQETQYF. CDR3 sequence (DNA): TGTGCCACCAGCAAAGGGGCGGACAGACAAGAGACCCAGTACTTC.

This clonotype was seen a single time. The chain joins TRBV29-1 to TRBJ2-5; possibly TRBD1 or TRBD2 for D (5 bases each). The CDR3 length is 13 residues. Trimming pared 3 bases from V and 5 bases from J, leaving 13 bases between. CDR1 and CDR2 from the germline V gene are SQVTM and ANQGSEA. CDR3 residues: CSVEGQGEETQYF. The CDR3 DNA follows: TGCAGCGTTGAGGGGCAGGGAGAGGAGACCCAGTACTTC.

DNA for the CDR3: TGTGCCAGCAGTCCTGACAGGGCGTGGTCCGGGGAGCTGTTTTTT. Translating gives CASSPDRAWSGELFF. The rearrangement joins TRBV7-9 to TRBJ2-2, with 7 bases identical to TRBD1. Looked up from germline, CDR1 is SEHNR and CDR2 is FQNEAQ (reference sequence). Losses at the gene ends were 6 bases for V and 6 bases for J; bases not matched to a gene: 10. The CDR3 consists of 15 residues.

The chain combines TRBV12-3 or TRBV12-4 with TRBJ2-7, with 7 bases fitting TRBD1. CDR3 length equals 13 residues. Losses at the gene ends were 4 bases for V and 3 bases for J; bases not matched to a gene: 3. The CDR3 here is CASSWDSGYEQYF. CDR3 nucleotide sequence: TGTGCCAGCAGTTGGGACAGTGGCTACGAGCAGTACTTC.

This clonotype was recorded many times. In DNA, the CDR3 is TGCAGTGCCGTCGCCATGACAGGTGAACTTTCACCCCTCCACTTT. Translating gives CSAVAMTGELSPLHF. The chain joins TRBV20-1 to TRBJ1-6; possibly TRBD1 for D (6 bases). Deletions cut 6 bases from V and 9 bases from J, with 21 bases between. This CDR3 has 15 amino acids. The germline CDR1 and CDR2 sequences are DFQATT and SNEGSKA (reference sequence).

The chain is built from TRBV7-3 and TRBJ2-1, with 8 bases that match TRBD1. Unmatched junction bases numbered 5, after V lost 4 bases and J lost 12 bases. Germline CDR1 and CDR2: SGHTA and FQGTGA. This CDR3 has 12 residues. This CDR3 reads CASSSHGTGQFF. The DNA of the CDR3 is TGTGCCAGCAGCTCCCACGGGACAGGGCAGTTCTTC.

The chain links TRBV11-1 to TRBJ1-4, with 8 bases that match TRBD1. Germline V gene sequence: CDR1 SGHAT, CDR2 FQDESV (reference sequence). The length of the CDR3 is 13 residues. The V segment lost 5 bases and the J segment 8 bases; nucleotides outside the gene matches: 4. The CDR3 DNA follows: TGTGCCAGCAGCCGGACAGGGCTCGAAAAACTGTTTTTT. Its translation is CASSRTGLEKLFF.

This clonotype was observed a handful of times. This chain uses TRBV7-9 with TRBJ1-6; D not resolved. CDR3 length equals 15 residues. Germline CDR1 SEHNR, CDR2 FQNEAQ (reference sequence). V was clipped by 5 bases and J by 7 bases, with 15 bases between them. The CDR3 loop is CASSRNIPMNSPLHF. The CDR3 DNA reads as TGTGCCAGCAGCCGTAATATTCCTATGAATTCACCCCTCCACTTT.

This rearrangement joins TRBV19 to TRBJ2-7; the D gene is possibly TRBD1 (6 bases). This CDR3 has 12 residues. Trimming stripped 7 bases from V and 5 bases from J, with 12 bases between. Germline CDR1 reads LNHDA; CDR2 reads SQIVND (reference sequence). Here the CDR3 reads CASTDRTDEQYF. Written as DNA, the CDR3 is TGTGCCAGTACAGACAGGACGGACGAGCAGTACTTC.

The chain has TRBV7-9 and TRBJ2-1, with 8 bases lining up with TRBD2. The germline CDR1 and CDR2 sequences are SEHNR and FQNEAQ (reference sequence). CDR3 length: 16 residues. The V and J ends lost 10 bases and 4 bases, in that order; junction bases with no gene match: 15. The CDR3: CATIRGGSSAYNEQFF. The CDR3 DNA is TGTGCCACCATTCGGGGGGGAAGCTCTGCTTACAATGAGCAGTTCTTC.

This clonotype was counted between two and nine times. The rearrangement uses TRBV2 and TRBJ2-3, with 12 bases that match TRBD2. This CDR3 has 16 amino acids. J was trimmed by 3 bases and V by 5 bases; bases with no gene match: 6. Germline V CDR1 and CDR2: SNHLY, FYNNEI. The CDR3 loop is CASSRLAGVGTDTQYF. For the CDR3, the DNA is TGTGCCAGCAGTCGACTAGCGGGAGTAGGTACAGATACGCAGTATTTT. Drawing the rest from reference TRBV2 and TRBJ2-3, the complete variable domain is EPEVTQTPSHQVTQMGQEVILRCVPISNHLYFYWYRQILGQKVEFLVSFYNNEISEKSEIFDDQFSVERPDGSNFTLKIRSTKLEDSAMYFCASSRLAGVGTDTQYFGPGTRLTVL.